Given below is one T cell receptor (beta chain) in context. It has no known antigen specificity. No quality values exist for individual bases; no much larger clone is one base distant. This sample was taken from a study of yellow fever vaccine responses in identical twins listed by TCRdb under 2018. Background on the whole study: The study precisely tracked vaccine-responding T cell clones in identical twins.

Its CDR3 holds 11 amino acids, cysteine through phenylalanine. The DNA shown is the 33-base CDR3, in frame from base 1. CDR1 and CDR2 are drawn from the germline V gene: SGHRS, YFSETQ. V was cut back by 1 base and J by 10 bases, leaving a gap of 6 bases between them. Receptor libraries were prepared by RT-PCR. Sequencing was carried out with an Illumina HiSeq 2500. TCRdb redid the processing of the public reads, applying fastp at Q25 and MiXCR, and retained in-frame beta chains. Rows merge per CDR3 protein into single entries with the most common DNA and genes. The sample table contains 9,800 or so distinct CDR3 sequences; only one count was recorded for roughly 84% of them. 2.1% of the sample is taken by the ten largest. Broad study findings and their caveats: According to the authors, the vaccine-induced T cell response in identical twins seemed to be partly convergent and partly specific to each individual.

The source is a woman aged 18-29 years who received the yellow fever vaccine. Donor details come from another sample of the same person, matched by shared clones. Sequences were derived from T cells from blood (PBMCs), unsorted or a sorted subset (not recorded which), sampled before or after yellow fever vaccination (not recorded which). The chain is encoded by TRBV5-1 joined to TRBJ2-1, with no D gene named confidently. The nucleotide sequence reads TGCGCCAGCAGCTTGCAGGTGGAGCAGTTCTTC. Translated, it gives CASSLQVEQFF.